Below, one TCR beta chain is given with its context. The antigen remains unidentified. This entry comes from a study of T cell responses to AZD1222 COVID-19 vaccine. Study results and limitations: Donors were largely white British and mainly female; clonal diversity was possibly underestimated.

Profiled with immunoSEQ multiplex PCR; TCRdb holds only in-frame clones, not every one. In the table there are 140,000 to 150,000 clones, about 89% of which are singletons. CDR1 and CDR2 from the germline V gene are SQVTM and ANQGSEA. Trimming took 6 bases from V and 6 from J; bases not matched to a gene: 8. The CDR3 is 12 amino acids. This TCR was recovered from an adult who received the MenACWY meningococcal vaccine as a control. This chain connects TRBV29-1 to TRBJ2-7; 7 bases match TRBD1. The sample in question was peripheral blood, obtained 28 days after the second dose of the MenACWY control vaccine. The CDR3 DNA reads TGCAGCGTGGAACTGACAGGGTCCGAGCAGTACTTC. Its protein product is CSVELTGSEQYF.